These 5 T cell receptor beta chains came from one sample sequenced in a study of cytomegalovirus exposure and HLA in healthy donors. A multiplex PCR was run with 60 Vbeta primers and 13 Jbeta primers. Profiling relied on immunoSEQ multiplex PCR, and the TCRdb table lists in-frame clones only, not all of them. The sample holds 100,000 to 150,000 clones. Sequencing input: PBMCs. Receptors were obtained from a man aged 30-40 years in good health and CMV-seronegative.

The CDR3 spells CASSPTTLPNYGYTF. CDR3 DNA: TGTGCCAGCAGCCCCACGACTCTCCCTAACTATGGCTACACCTTC. The genes are TRBV7-9 and TRBJ1-2; D unresolved. V lost 5 bases and J lost 0, with 13 bases in between. Per the germline V gene, CDR1 is SEHNR and CDR2 is FQNEAQ (reference sequence). The CDR3 has 15 residues. Full variable domain (remainder filled in from reference TRBV7-9 and TRBJ1-2): DTGVSQNPRHKITKRGQNVTFRCDPISEHNRLYWYRQTLGQGPEFLTYFQNEAQLEKSRLLSDRFSAERPKGSFSTLEIQRTEQGDSAMYLCASSPTTLPNYGYTFGSGTRLTVV.

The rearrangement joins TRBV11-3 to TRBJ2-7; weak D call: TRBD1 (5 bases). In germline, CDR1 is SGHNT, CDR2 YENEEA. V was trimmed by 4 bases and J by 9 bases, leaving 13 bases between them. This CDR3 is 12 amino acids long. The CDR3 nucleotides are TGTGCCAGCAGCTCCTCAGGGTCCCGGCAGTACTTC. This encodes CASSSSGSRQYF.

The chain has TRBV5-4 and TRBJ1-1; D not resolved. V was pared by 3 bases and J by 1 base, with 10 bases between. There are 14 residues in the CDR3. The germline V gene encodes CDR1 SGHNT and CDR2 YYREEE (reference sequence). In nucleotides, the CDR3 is TGTGCCAGCAGCTACCAACAGAGGAACACTGAAGCTTTCTTT. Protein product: CASSYQQRNTEAFF.

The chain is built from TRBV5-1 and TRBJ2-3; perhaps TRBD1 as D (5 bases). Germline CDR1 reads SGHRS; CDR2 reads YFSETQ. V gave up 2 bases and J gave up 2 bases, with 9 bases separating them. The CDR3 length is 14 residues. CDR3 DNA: TGCGCCAGCAGCTTTGACAGACACACAGATACGCAGTATTTT. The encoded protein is CASSFDRHTDTQYF.

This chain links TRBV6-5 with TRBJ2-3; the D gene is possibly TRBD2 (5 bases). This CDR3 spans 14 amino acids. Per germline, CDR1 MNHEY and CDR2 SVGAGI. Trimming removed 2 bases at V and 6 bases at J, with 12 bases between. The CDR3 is CASSYAAVGDTQYF. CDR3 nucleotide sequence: TGTGCCAGCAGTTACGCAGCGGTGGGGGATACGCAGTATTTT.